The 20 T cell receptor beta chains listed next were all sequenced from one sample in a study of T cell responses to AZD1222 COVID-19 vaccine. Clones were read by immunoSEQ multiplex PCR, and TCRdb kept only the in-frame ones, dropping some. Of 150,000 or so clones detected, 80% to 95% appear once; the ten largest clones hold about 3.7%. The input for sequencing was peripheral blood, taken on day 0 of AZD1222 vaccination. The source of these receptors is an adult in good health.

The chain joins TRBV20-1 to TRBJ2-1, with D maybe TRBD2 (6 bases). CDR1 is DFQATT, CDR2 SNEGSKA, per germline (reference sequence). The ends were cut back, 6 bases at V and 10 bases at J, with 13 bases in the middle. The CDR3 sequence is 11 residues long. CDR3 region: CSAAGTREQFF. As DNA, the CDR3 is TGCAGTGCCGCCGGGACTCGAGAGCAGTTCTTC.

The rearrangement links TRBV5-1 to TRBJ2-3, with D possibly TRBD1 on 6 matching bases. The germline V gene has CDR1 SGHRS and CDR2 YFSETQ. The CDR3 runs to 13 residues. V shed 4 bases and J shed 4 bases, with 10 bases lying between them. CDR3 nucleotide sequence: TGCGCCAGCAGCGGTACAGGGCCAGATACGCAGTATTTT. Translation gives CASSGTGPDTQYF.

The genes are TRBV5-4 and TRBJ2-3; D unclear. V was shortened by 0 bases and J by 2 bases, with 7 bases between the two germline ends. The CDR3 contains 14 residues. Germline CDR1 reads SGHNT; CDR2 reads YYREEE (reference sequence). Written as DNA, the CDR3 is TGTGCCAGCAGCTTGGGGCCTCACACAGATACGCAGTATTTT. This gives the protein CASSLGPHTDTQYF. The variable domain in full, completed from reference TRBV5-4 and TRBJ2-3, reads ETGVTQSPTHLIKTRGQQVTLRCSSQSGHNTVSWYQQALGQGPQFIFQYYREEENGRGNFPPRFSGLQFPNYSSELNVNALELDDSALYLCASSLGPHTDTQYFGPGTRLTVL.

The chain joins TRBV2 to TRBJ1-2; 10 nucleotides align to TRBD1. There are 14 residues in the CDR3. V shed 6 bases, J shed 4 bases, and the junction held 5 bases outside the gene matches. The germline gives CDR1 SNHLY, CDR2 FYNNEI. Written as DNA, the CDR3 is TGTGCCAGCAGGACAGGGGGCGGGACCTATGGCTACACCTTC. Translated, it gives CASRTGGGTYGYTF.

This clone was observed a few times. This chain joins TRBV6-5 and TRBJ2-5; D gene uncertain. The CDR3 length is 11 residues. The germline V gene encodes CDR1 MNHEY and CDR2 SVGAGI. V was clipped by 7 bases and J by 4 bases, with 7 bases between them. The CDR3 here is CASTHLETQYF. CDR3 DNA: TGTGCCAGCACCCACCTAGAGACCCAGTACTTC.

This chain uses TRBV11-2 with TRBJ1-2; TRBD1 aligns across 7 bases. The ends lost 4 bases at V and 4 bases at J; junction bases unmatched: 9. The CDR3 extends over 15 amino acids. Germline V gene lookup returns CDR1 SGHAT and CDR2 FQNNGV. CDR3 nucleotide sequence: TGTGCCAGCAGCTCCCCCAGGGGGGTTAGCTATGGCTACACCTTC. This sequence encodes CASSSPRGVSYGYTF.

This rearrangement joins TRBV28 to TRBJ2-5; 11 bases line up with TRBD2. The germline V gene has CDR1 MDHEN and CDR2 SYDVKM. V was clipped by 8 bases and J by 4 bases; unmatched bases: 6. CDR3 size: 14 residues. The CDR3 region is CASGGLAGGETQYF. CDR3 nucleotides: TGTGCCAGCGGTGGGCTAGCGGGAGGAGAGACCCAGTACTTC.

This sequence joins TRBV27 and TRBJ1-1; D might be TRBD1 (5 bases). There are 11 residues in the CDR3. Trimming pared 8 bases from V and 4 bases from J, leaving 8 bases between. In germline, CDR1 is MNHEY, CDR2 SMNVEV (reference sequence). This CDR3 is CASHGGTEAFF. The CDR3 nucleotides read TGTGCCAGCCATGGGGGCACTGAAGCTTTCTTT.

This chain joins TRBV10-2 and TRBJ1-1; D is ambiguous. This CDR3 has 14 residues. Germline V lookup: CDR1 WSHSY, CDR2 SAAADI. Trimming took 6 bases from V and 8 from J, leaving 19 bases between them. The CDR3: CASSVDASRGEAFF. As DNA, the CDR3 is TGCGCCAGCAGCGTTGACGCGAGTCGAGGCGAAGCTTTCTTT.

The chain joins TRBV21-1 to TRBJ2-7; TRBD2 was called by the table and not checked on the DNA. TRBV21-1 is a pseudogene segment. The CDR3 spans 15 residues. The CDR3 sequence: CASSKMYILVFSPKF. The CDR3, as DNA: TGTGCCAGCAGCAAAATGTATATCTTAGTTTTTTCCCCAAAGTTT.

The V and J genes are TRBV15 and TRBJ2-7, with D possibly TRBD2 on 5 matching bases. Trimming removed 0 bases at V and 0 bases at J, with 9 bases between. Germline CDR1 reads LNHNV; CDR2 reads YYDKDF (reference sequence). The CDR3 extends over 15 amino acids. The CDR3 here is CATSREEGSSYEQYF. Here the CDR3 DNA reads TGTGCCACCAGCAGAGAAGAGGGTTCCTCCTACGAGCAGTACTTC.

CDR3 in amino acids: CAWSVGGTRNSPLHF. The CDR3 nucleotides are TGTGCCTGGAGTGTTGGGGGAACTCGGAATTCACCCCTCCACTTT. The rearrangement uses TRBV30 and TRBJ1-6, with D perhaps matching TRBD1 (5 bases). The germline V gene encodes CDR1 GTSNPN and CDR2 SVGIG (reference sequence). The V and J ends lost 0 bases and 7 bases respectively, with 13 bases between them. This CDR3 is built from 15 residues.

This clone was observed a few times. The V gene is TRBV19, the J gene TRBJ2-3; D tentatively reads TRBD1 or TRBD2 (5 bases each). Trimming took off 7 bases at V and 0 bases at J, with 14 bases between the two ends. Looked up from germline, CDR1 is LNHDA and CDR2 is SQIVND (reference sequence). The CDR3 covers 15 residues. DNA for the CDR3: TGTGCCAGTACCCCACGGGGACGTAGCACAGATACGCAGTATTTT. The encoded protein is CASTPRGRSTDTQYF.

The chain employs TRBV9 and TRBJ2-1; maybe TRBD1 (6 bases). Trimming removed 6 bases at V and 5 bases at J, with 12 bases between. Germline lookup yields CDR1 SGDLS and CDR2 YYNGEE. The CDR3 spans 13 residues. CDR3 protein: CASNPTGNNEQFF. The CDR3 nucleotides are TGTGCCAGCAACCCGACAGGCAACAATGAGCAGTTCTTC.

The V call is TRBV6-6, the J call TRBJ2-7; D remains ambiguous. V was pared by 0 bases and J by 6 bases, with 12 bases between. CDR1 MNHNY and CDR2 SVGAGI come from the germline V gene (reference sequence). The CDR3 contains 14 residues. In DNA, the CDR3 is TGTGCCAGCAGTTACTCCACGCCGTCTGGCGAGCAGTACTTC. Translation gives CASSYSTPSGEQYF.

The chain joins TRBV2 to TRBJ2-1, with unresolved D. The germline V gene has CDR1 SNHLY and CDR2 FYNNEI. The CDR3 consists of 11 residues. Deletions cut 8 bases from V and 8 bases from J, with 10 bases between. Here the CDR3 reads CASEVGDEQFF. The CDR3 coding sequence is TGTGCCAGCGAGGTTGGAGATGAGCAGTTCTTC.

The V and J genes are TRBV5-6 and TRBJ1-2; D is unclear. Germline assignment: CDR1 SGHDT and CDR2 YYEEEE. The V gene lost 6 bases and the J gene lost 4 bases, with 19 bases spanning the gap. The CDR3 spans 15 residues. The CDR3 reads CASIYLAGRVYGYTF. DNA for the CDR3: TGTGCCAGCATTTATTTGGCAGGAAGAGTCTATGGCTACACCTTC.

This chain joins TRBV7-8 and TRBJ2-3, with D maybe TRBD1 (5 bases). The CDR3 covers 16 residues. V was shortened by 4 bases and J by 2 bases, with 16 bases between the two germline ends. The germline gives CDR1 SGHVS, CDR2 FQNEAQ. The CDR3 loop is CASSSTLGPLTDTQYF. As DNA, the CDR3 is TGTGCCAGCAGCTCAACACTGGGGCCCCTCACAGATACGCAGTATTTT.

This sequence joins TRBV7-6 and TRBJ2-6; 7 nucleotides match TRBD1. Trimming at V came to 7 bases and at J to 0 bases, leaving 6 bases not matched to a gene. CDR3 length equals 16 residues. Per the germline V gene, CDR1 is SGHVS and CDR2 is FNYEAQ. The CDR3 region is CASKQGLSSGANVLTF. The CDR3 nucleotides read TGTGCCAGCAAACAGGGGCTCAGCTCTGGGGCCAACGTCCTGACTTTC.

This CDR3 reads CATSRDLAVGQFF. CDR3 nucleotides: TGTGCCACCAGCAGAGATCTAGCAGTTGGGCAGTTCTTC. The genes are TRBV15 and TRBJ2-1, with D perhaps TRBD2 (5 bases). In germline, CDR1 is LNHNV, CDR2 YYDKDF (reference sequence). The CDR3 length is 13 residues. V was cut by 0 bases and J by 12 bases, with 12 bases left in between.